Each of the 24 T cell receptor beta chains below was sequenced from the same sample in a study of T cell repertoires in cytomegalovirus infection. TCRdb fed the reads into MiXCR, producing one record per CDR3 protein. The data hold roughly 120,000 distinct CDR3 sequences, with 10% observed a single time. These receptors are not linked to any known antigen. Sequencing was performed on PBMCs, sequenced either directly or after in vitro stimulation (not recorded which). These receptor sequences come from a human donor in good health (CMV status not recorded). Some clones in this sample may be carry-over from other donors' samples.

V gene TRBV12-3 or TRBV12-4 combines with J gene TRBJ2-7, with a tentative D call TRBD2 (5 bases). V dropped 1 base and J dropped 1 base, with 11 bases sitting between them. The length of the CDR3 is 15 residues. The CDR3 DNA sequence: TGTGCCAGCAGTTTAGGCCCCCCGGGATCCTACGAGCAGTACGTC. Translated: CASSLGPPGSYEQYV.

The J gene is TRBJ1-1, the V gene TRBV29-1, with D unresolved. This CDR3 comprises 11 residues. Trimming shortened V by 4 bases and J by 4 bases, and 7 bases separated the two germline ends. Germline CDR1 SQVTM, CDR2 ANQGSEA. CDR3 coding DNA: TGCAGCGTTGGGACCAGCACTGAAGCTTTCTTT. This codes for CSVGTSTEAFF.

Many counts were recorded for this clonotype. This CDR3 reads CASSGHNEQFF. The CDR3 bases are TGTGCCAGCAGTGGCCACAATGAGCAGTTCTTC. The chain recombines TRBV2 with TRBJ2-1; D remains unclear. The CDR3 loop spans 11 amino acids. The V end lost 4 bases, the J end lost 5 bases, and 3 bases lay between the germline ends. Germline-derived CDR1 and CDR2 are SNHLY and FYNNEI.

This clonotype has more than one count but fewer than ten. The chain recombines TRBV6-6 with TRBJ2-3, with 11 bases identical to TRBD2. CDR1 is MNHNY and CDR2 is SVGAGI in the germline V gene (reference sequence). The CDR3 runs 16 residues. V shed 6 bases, J shed 4 bases, and the junction held 9 bases outside the gene matches. Written as DNA, the CDR3 is TGTGCCAGCAGGGGTAGCGGGAGGGCCGGCTCAGATACGCAGTATTTT. Encoded protein: CASRGSGRAGSDTQYF.

This clonotype was seen at least ten times. V is TRBV29-1 and J is TRBJ1-1, with D uncertain. The CDR3 spans 13 residues. V was shortened by 6 bases and J by 1 base, with 12 bases between the two germline ends. CDR1 and CDR2 from the germline V gene are SQVTM and ANQGSEA. CDR3 region: CSVVDGQNTEAFF. The CDR3 DNA follows: TGCAGCGTAGTGGACGGGCAGAACACTGAAGCTTTCTTT.

This clonotype was observed at least ten times. CDR3 in DNA: TGTGCCAGCAGCTTAGGGCCAATGAGTTTTGATTCACCCCTCCACTTT. Amino acid sequence: CASSLGPMSFDSPLHF. The genes are TRBV7-9 and TRBJ1-6; D is uncertain. The CDR3 is 16 amino acids. Germline lookup yields CDR1 SEHNR and CDR2 FQNEAQ (reference sequence). Trimming stripped 1 base from V and 8 bases from J, with 15 bases between. The whole variable domain, filled in from reference TRBV7-9 and TRBJ1-6, reads DTGVSQNPRHKITKRGQNVTFRCDPISEHNRLYWYRQTLGQGPEFLTYFQNEAQLEKSRLLSDRFSAERPKGSFSTLEIQRTEQGDSAMYLCASSLGPMSFDSPLHFGNGTRLTVT.

This chain connects TRBV19 to TRBJ2-3, with 14 nucleotides matching TRBD2. The CDR3 is 14 amino acids. The trim removed 10 bases at V and 7 bases at J, leaving 7 bases unmatched. Germline assignment: CDR1 LNHDA and CDR2 SQIVND (reference sequence). CDR3 nucleotides: TGTGCCACCGGGACTAGCGGGAGTTCATATACGCAGTATTTT. Amino acids: CATGTSGSSYTQYF.

This clonotype was seen ten or more times. The gene calls are TRBV7-2 and TRBJ2-7; 8 nucleotides agree with TRBD2. This CDR3 region has 19 residues. Unmatched junction bases numbered 15, after V lost 2 bases and J lost 0 bases. Germline CDR1 reads SGHTA; CDR2 reads FQGNSA. Here the CDR3 reads CASSLYTSGESLSSYEQYF. CDR3 DNA: TGTGCCAGCAGCTTATATACTAGCGGAGAAAGCCTTAGCTCCTACGAGCAGTACTTC. Supplemented by reference TRBV7-2 and TRBJ2-7, the full variable domain reads GAGVSQSPSNKVTEKGKDVELRCDPISGHTALYWYRQSLGQGLEFLIYFQGNSAPDKSGLPSDRFSAERTGGSVSTLTIQRTQQEDSAVYLCASSLYTSGESLSSYEQYFGPGTRLTVT.

This clonotype was observed at least ten times. The chain has TRBV6-2 or TRBV6-3 and TRBJ2-5; a weak D match, TRBD2 (5 bases). V shed 6 bases and J shed 2 bases, with 16 bases lying between them. The CDR3 extends over 15 amino acids. The germline gives CDR1 MNHEY, CDR2 SVGEGT. CDR3 residues: CASSPQLLGQETQYF. As DNA, the CDR3 is TGTGCCAGCAGCCCCCAACTACTAGGACAAGAGACCCAGTACTTC.

This clonotype was recorded a few times. The CDR3 reads CAWGRGADTEAFF. The CDR3 coding sequence is TGTGCCTGGGGTAGGGGGGCCGACACTGAAGCTTTCTTT. The gene calls are TRBV30 and TRBJ1-1; perhaps TRBD1 as D (6 bases). This CDR3 contains 13 residues. CDR1 GTSNPN and CDR2 SVGIG come from the germline V gene (reference sequence). Trimming pared 5 bases from V and 3 bases from J, leaving 13 bases between.

This clonotype was observed a single time. V gene TRBV7-2 combines with J gene TRBJ2-7, with TRBD2 matching over 14 bases. The CDR3 loop spans 16 amino acids. CDR1 is SGHTA, CDR2 FQGNSA, per germline. The junction had 14 bases not matched to a gene; V was cut back by 10 bases and J by 6 bases. The CDR3 region is CATKKGLAGGQSEQYF. CDR3 in DNA: TGTGCCACCAAGAAAGGACTAGCGGGAGGCCAGAGCGAGCAGTACTTC.

This clonotype was seen at least ten times. V gene TRBV7-2 combines with J gene TRBJ1-5, with D unclear. Germline V gene sequence: CDR1 SGHTA, CDR2 FQGNSA. V was trimmed by 1 base and J by 6 bases, leaving 13 bases between them. CDR3 length equals 15 residues. CDR3 residues: CASSLVGTGRQPQHF. CDR3 nucleotide sequence: TGTGCCAGCAGCTTAGTTGGAACCGGACGTCAGCCCCAGCATTTT.

This clonotype was observed at least ten times. The chain links TRBV7-8 to TRBJ2-1, with 7 bases matching TRBD2. The CDR3 runs 15 residues. J lost 4 bases, V lost 2 bases, and 5 bases had no gene match. The germline V gene encodes CDR1 SGHVS and CDR2 FQNEAQ. The CDR3 protein is CASSLSASGYNEQFF. Written as DNA, the CDR3 is TGTGCCAGCAGCTTAAGTGCTAGCGGATACAATGAGCAGTTCTTC.

The rearrangement links TRBV5-4 to TRBJ2-2; D ambiguous. Looked up from germline, CDR1 is SGHNT and CDR2 is YYREEE (reference sequence). The germline V and J ends were trimmed by 1 base and 7 bases, with 2 bases remaining between them. The CDR3 length is 11 residues. CDR3 in DNA: TGTGCCAGCAGCTTGTACGGGGAGCTGTTTTTT. Translation gives CASSLYGELFF.

The J gene is TRBJ2-7, the V gene TRBV5-4, with TRBD1 matching over 7 bases. From germline, CDR1 is SGHNT and CDR2 YYREEE (reference sequence). V shed 0 bases, J shed 6 bases, and the junction held 6 bases outside the gene matches. The CDR3 consists of 14 residues. The CDR3 reads CASSLDPTGIEQYV. The CDR3 nucleotides read TGTGCCAGCAGCTTGGACCCGACAGGGATCGAGCAGTACGTC.

The chain combines TRBV2 with TRBJ2-7, with 11 bases that match TRBD1. After removal of 4 bases from V and 5 bases from J, the junction contained 4 bases not matched to a gene. The CDR3 spans 14 residues. Germline lookup yields CDR1 SNHLY and CDR2 FYNNEI. CDR3 loop: CASSADRGRNEQYF. In nucleotides, the CDR3 is TGTGCCAGCAGTGCGGACAGGGGGCGAAACGAGCAGTACTTC.

This clonotype showed up many times. The chain employs TRBV7-9 and TRBJ2-7; no firm D call. V lost 8 bases to trimming and J lost 7 bases, with 18 bases between them. The CDR3 totals 13 residues. The germline V gene has CDR1 SEHNR and CDR2 FQNEAQ (reference sequence). DNA of the CDR3: TGTGCCAGCTCACATTCGCCCTTAGGGGAGCAGTACGTC. Translated, it gives CASSHSPLGEQYV.

In its sample, this clonotype was seen a few times. The chain uses TRBV19 and TRBJ2-4; D perhaps matches TRBD1 (6 bases). Trimming left V 3 bases short and J 1 base short, with 10 bases between. CDR1 is LNHDA, CDR2 SQIVND, per germline (reference sequence). The CDR3 is 15 amino acids. The CDR3 reads CASSMFQGAKNIQYF. CDR3 DNA: TGTGCCAGTAGTATGTTTCAGGGGGCCAAAAACATTCAGTACTTC.

Many counts were recorded for this clonotype. V usage is TRBV7-9 and J usage is TRBJ1-2; weak D call: TRBD1 (6 bases). Germline CDR1 is SEHNR and CDR2 is FQNEAQ (reference sequence). The CDR3 runs 16 residues. With 0 bases removed from V and 4 bases from J, the gap between germline ends came to 15 bases. DNA for the CDR3: TGTGCCAGCAGCTTAGCAACAGGGCTAGGGGGCTATGGCTACACCTTC. It encodes CASSLATGLGGYGYTF.

This clonotype was seen many times. The rearrangement links TRBV14 to TRBJ1-2; 9 bases align to TRBD1. The CDR3 runs 17 residues. Trimming took 0 bases from V and 4 from J; bases not matched to a gene: 9. Per germline, CDR1 SGHDN and CDR2 FVKESK. CDR3 sequence reads: CASSQDVGQGLLYGYTF. The CDR3 DNA reads as TGTGCCAGCAGCCAAGACGTTGGACAGGGGCTCCTCTATGGCTACACCTTC.

The chain links TRBV11-2 to TRBJ2-1; 8 nucleotides line up with TRBD1. The germline gives CDR1 SGHAT, CDR2 FQNNGV. The CDR3 sequence is 15 residues long. V dropped 4 bases and J dropped 7; count of bases not matched to a gene: 9. The CDR3 protein is CASSSDRALGNEQFF. The DNA for the CDR3 is TGTGCCAGCAGCTCGGACAGGGCCCTAGGGAATGAGCAGTTCTTC.

This chain connects TRBV10-3 to TRBJ2-6; D is unresolved. The CDR3 is made up of 14 amino acids. V was trimmed by 8 bases and J by 1 base, leaving 9 bases between them. CDR1 and CDR2 from the germline V gene are ENHRY and SYGVKD. CDR3 DNA: TGTGCCATCGCAACGGGTTCTGGGGCCAACGTCCTGACTTTC. Its translation: CAIATGSGANVLTF.

The V gene is TRBV19, the J gene TRBJ2-1; 12 bases agree with TRBD2. This CDR3 is 15 amino acids long. The ends lost 5 bases at V and 8 bases at J; junction bases unmatched: 7. Germline-derived CDR1 and CDR2 are LNHDA and SQIVND (reference sequence). The chain's CDR3 is CASSLGLAGSYEQFF. The CDR3 DNA reads TGTGCCAGTAGTCTTGGACTAGCGGGAAGCTATGAGCAGTTCTTC.

The chain uses TRBV4-2 and TRBJ1-5; D is perhaps TRBD1 (6 bases). This CDR3 comprises 14 residues. With 6 bases removed from V and 3 bases from J, the gap between germline ends came to 12 bases. Per the germline V gene, CDR1 is LGHNA and CDR2 is YNFKEQ. This CDR3 is CASRHTGNNQPQHF. In DNA, the CDR3 is TGTGCCAGCAGGCATACAGGGAACAATCAGCCCCAGCATTTT.